The source of this T cell receptor beta chain is a study of PD-1 blockade in classical Hodgkin lymphoma. About the research overall: Every 2 weeks, patients got 3 mg/kg intravenous nivolumab. Findings and caveats of the study: At baseline, newly diagnosed patients reportedly showed less TCR diversity than healthy donors. Repertoire difference causes, possibly disease activity or prior therapy, remain undefined. Newly diagnosed and completely responding patients shared comparable baseline diversity.

TCRdb's table, derived via immunoSEQ multiplex PCR, lists solely in-frame clones and lacks some. The sample carries approximately 28,000 clones, under 80% recorded once. Concerning this clone itself: As yet, its antigen is unknown.

This CDR3 is 14 amino acids long. CDR1 is SGHTA, CDR2 FQGNSA, per germline. V was pared by 3 bases and J by 4 bases, with 10 bases between. As for time point: cycle 4 day 1 (C4D1), after six to seven weeks of nivolumab. Each patient relapsed following autologous stem cell transplantation, and prior brentuximab vedotin exposure differed. Magnetic depletion of unwanted cells isolated CD4+ T cells from thawed PBMCs. This receptor was obtained from a human donor with classical Hodgkin lymphoma. V usage is TRBV7-2 and J usage is TRBJ2-1, with D possibly being TRBD1 (5 bases). The sample here was CD4+ T cells from blood, taken before the fourth cycle of nivolumab. This CDR3 is CASSLRTLYNEQFF. The DNA of the CDR3 is TGTGCCAGCAGCTTGAGGACACTATACAATGAGCAGTTCTTC.